The rows below give T cell receptor beta chains drawn from one sample of a study of spatial heterogeneity in lung cancer. TCRdb re-called the 5' RACE reads with MiXCR, one entry per CDR3 protein. The sample records roughly 20,000 distinct CDR3 sequences, about 4.3% being singletons. The specimen was lung tumor tissue, collected at surgery. Every receptor here comes from a male donor with early-stage non-small cell lung cancer. The CDR3 runs from the conserved cysteine through the conserved F or W. D genes are given only for firm matches. A row's size may be missing; if present it is once, few, many or a size class.

CDR3aa | CDR3nt | v_gene | d_gene | j_gene | abundance
CASSSTRTAPGELFF | TGTGCCAGCAGTTCCACCCGGACAGCCCCCGGGGAGCTGTTTTTT | TRBV27 | NA | TRBJ2-2 | many
CASSLGGTSTDTQYF | TGTGCCAGCAGCTTAGGGGGGACTAGCACAGATACGCAGTATTTT | TRBV7-2 | NA | TRBJ2-3 | many
CASSSGLAGLSTDTQYF | TGTGCCAGCAGTTCGGGACTAGCGGGCCTGAGCACAGATACGCAGTATTTT | TRBV28 | TRBD2 | TRBJ2-3 | many
CASSFGADTQYF | TGTGCCAGCAGTTTCGGGGCGGATACGCAGTATTTT | TRBV6-2/TRBV6-3 | NA | TRBJ2-3 | many
CASSYTAVNQPQHF | TGTGCCAGCAGTTACACGGCGGTTAATCAGCCCCAGCATTTT | TRBV6-5 | NA | TRBJ1-5 | many
CAWIPGQGVGEAFF | TGTGCCTGGATCCCGGGACAGGGGGTTGGTGAAGCTTTCTTT | TRBV30 | TRBD1 | TRBJ1-1 | many
CASSPGNSNQPQHF | TGTGCCAGCAGTCCCGGGAATAGCAATCAGCCCCAGCATTTT | TRBV27 | NA | TRBJ1-5 | many
CASSGGTLSNQPQHF | TGTGCCAGCAGCGGCGGGACACTTAGCAATCAGCCCCAGCATTTT | TRBV5-8 | NA | TRBJ1-5 | many
CASSRDVPPGGYTF | TGCGCCAGCAGCCGGGACGTACCCCCGGGTGGCTACACCTTC | TRBV5-1 | NA | TRBJ1-2 | NA
CASNRPESYNEQFF | TGTGCCAGCAATAGGCCGGAATCCTACAATGAGCAGTTCTTC | TRBV21-1 | NA | TRBJ2-1 | many
CSASRLLWGGEEQYF | TGCAGTGCTAGCCGCCTTCTATGGGGGGGGGAAGAGCAGTACTTC | TRBV20-1 | TRBD2 | TRBJ2-7 | many
CASSWGDFPGETQYF | TGTGCCAGCAGCTGGGGGGACTTCCCGGGAGAGACCCAGTACTTC | TRBV11-2 | NA | TRBJ2-5 | many
CASSVGFIAGAQETQYF | TGTGCCAGCAGCGTAGGTTTCATAGCGGGCGCCCAAGAGACCCAGTACTTC | TRBV9 | TRBD2 | TRBJ2-5 | many
CASSGTGNSPLHF | TGTGCCAGCAGTGGTACAGGGAATTCACCCCTCCACTTT | TRBV2 | NA | TRBJ1-6 | NA
CASSLAPRRGYNEQFF | TGCGCCAGCAGCTTGGCCCCCCGCCGGGGATATAATGAGCAGTTCTTC | TRBV5-1 | NA | TRBJ2-1 | many
CASSQGPAPNEQFF | TGTGCCAGCAGCCAAGGGCCGGCCCCTAATGAGCAGTTCTTC | TRBV14 | NA | TRBJ2-1 | many
CSARRTSGGLDIQYF | TGCAGTGCTAGACGGACTAGCGGGGGGTTGGACATTCAGTACTTC | TRBV20-1 | TRBD2 | TRBJ2-4 | many
CASSYRPGVSGNTIYF | TGTGCCAGCAGTTACCGTCCTGGGGTATCTGGAAACACCATATATTTT | TRBV6-5 | NA | TRBJ1-3 | NA
CASSPRTGLRGANVLTF | TGTGCCAGCTCACCGAGGACAGGCCTCCGAGGGGCCAACGTCCTGACTTTC | TRBV18 | TRBD1 | TRBJ2-6 | NA
CASSTSNRSAEAFF | TGTGCCAGCAGCACTAGTAACAGGAGCGCTGAAGCTTTCTTT | TRBV3-2 | NA | TRBJ1-1 | many
CASSLERQQETQYF | TGTGCCAGCAGCTTAGAGAGACAGCAAGAGACCCAGTACTTC | TRBV7-8 | NA | TRBJ2-5 | many
CASSYDNYEQYF | TGTGCCAGCAGTTACGACAACTACGAGCAGTACTTC | TRBV6-5 | NA | TRBJ2-7 | many
CASSLTAWGTQYF | TGTGCCAGCAGCTTAACAGCCTGGGGTACGCAGTATTTT | TRBV7-7 | NA | TRBJ2-3 | few
CASSVLGSPQPQHF | TGTGCCAGCAGTGTGCTGGGGTCGCCTCAGCCCCAGCATTTT | TRBV12-3/TRBV12-4 | NA | TRBJ1-5 | hyperexpanded
CASSLVLETGNTIYF | TGTGCCAGCAGCTTAGTGCTGGAAACTGGAAACACCATATATTTT | TRBV7-2 | NA | TRBJ1-3 | few
CASSRLHSSTDTQYF | TGTGCCAGCAGCCGACTCCACTCTAGCACAGATACGCAGTATTTT | TRBV5-4 | NA | TRBJ2-3 | many